The rows below give T cell receptor beta chains drawn from one sample of a study of sequential checkpoint blockade in melanoma. Profiled with immunoSEQ multiplex PCR; TCRdb holds only in-frame clones, not every one. The sample holds approximately 4,900 clones, approximately 23% seen once. The input for sequencing was tumor tissue (inferred from file names), taken from a patient given nivolumab and ipilimumab in sequence. These receptor sequences come from a human donor with melanoma. The CDR3 runs from the conserved cysteine through the conserved F or W. The D gene is left open where the match is weak. Not all rows give a size; the values are once, few, many and, for expanded clones, a class.

J,size,V,D,CDR3,DNA
TRBJ2-3,many,TRBV11-3,TRBD2,CASSQEDLAGGLDTQYF,TGTGCCAGCAGCCAGGAAGATCTAGCGGGAGGGCTAGATACGCAGTATTTT
TRBJ1-1,.,TRBV9,.,CASSESRGASTEAFF,TGTGCCAGCAGTGAATCCAGAGGAGCTAGCACTGAAGCTTTCTTT
TRBJ2-1,many,TRBV11-3,TRBD2,CASSLAWRGGYNEQFF,TGTGCCAGCAGCTTGGCCTGGCGGGGGGGGTACAATGAGCAGTTCTTC
TRBJ1-3,.,TRBV19,.,CASSMARAHSGNTIYF,TGTGCCAGTAGTATGGCGCGCGCCCACTCTGGAAACACCATATATTTT
TRBJ2-5,many,TRBV11-3,.,CASSPPGFQETQYF,TGTGCCAGCAGCCCGCCGGGATTCCAAGAGACCCAGTACTTC
TRBJ2-7,few,TRBV11-3,.,CASSVSTSGGYSYEQYF,TGTGCCAGCAGTGTCTCGACATCTGGGGGTTACTCCTACGAGCAGTACTTC
TRBJ2-5,few,TRBV28,TRBD2,CASRLSGGRETQYF,TGTGCCAGCAGGCTTAGCGGGGGCCGAGAGACCCAGTACTTC
TRBJ2-7,.,TRBV5-1,TRBD1,CASSTDLGTVSYEQYF,TGCGCCAGCAGCACTGACCTGGGGACAGTGAGCTACGAGCAGTACTTC
TRBJ2-2,few,TRBV18,TRBD1,CASSPTGNGELFF,TGTGCCAGCTCACCGACAGGGAACGGGGAGCTGTTTTTT
TRBJ2-7,few,TRBV6-8,.,CASSHRETYEQYF,TGTGCCAGCAGCCACAGGGAGACCTACGAGCAGTACTTC
TRBJ1-2,few,TRBV28,.,CASSLDLYGYTF,TGTGCCAGCAGTTTGGACCTCTATGGCTACACCTTC
TRBJ1-2,few,TRBV7-8,.,CASSSLDSLGYTF,TGTGCCAGCAGCTCCTTGGACAGCCTGGGGTACACCTTC
TRBJ2-1,.,TRBV6-8,.,CASSYSSGNYNEQFF,TGTGCCAGCAGTTACTCTTCGGGGAACTACAATGAGCAGTTCTTC
TRBJ2-7,many,TRBV11-3,.,CASSPLVYSYEQYF,TGTGCCAGCAGCCCTTTAGTTTACTCCTACGAGCAGTACTTC
TRBJ2-1,few,TRBV6-8,.,CASSSPTRYNEQFF,TGTGCCAGCAGTTCTCCGACTAGATACAATGAGCAGTTCTTC
TRBJ2-4,few,TRBV11-3,TRBD1,CASSLWTGGNIQYF,TGTGCCAGCAGCTTATGGACAGGGGGGAACATTCAGTACTTC
TRBJ2-2,many,TRBV10-3,TRBD2,CAISAAPPHSSGVPTGELFF,TGTGCCATCAGTGCGGCACCCCCGCACTCTAGCGGCGTACCCACCGGGGAGCTGTTTTTT
TRBJ1-3,few,TRBV6-8,TRBD1,CAINEGTDGHTIYF,TGTGCCATCAACGAGGGGACAGACGGACACACCATATATTTT
TRBJ2-7,few,TRBV19,.,CASSRGLPYEQYF,TGTGCCAGTAGTAGGGGGCTGCCCTACGAGCAGTACTTC
TRBJ2-2,few,TRBV6-8,.,CASSYSNTGELFF,TGTGCCAGCAGTTACTCGAACACCGGGGAGCTGTTTTTT
TRBJ1-1,.,TRBV19,.,CASSPGGNTEAFF,TGTGCCAGTAGCCCGGGGGGGAACACTGAAGCTTTCTTT
TRBJ2-2,.,TRBV28,.,CASSAHRGGNTGELFF,TGTGCCAGCAGTGCACACAGGGGGGGGAACACCGGGGAGCTGTTTTTT
TRBJ1-1,few,TRBV6-8,.,CASSDSRGTEAFF,TGTGCCAGCAGTGACTCCAGGGGCACTGAAGCTTTCTTT
TRBJ1-4,.,TRBV5-1,.,CASSVDLATNEKLFF,TGCGCCAGCAGCGTAGACCTGGCAACTAATGAAAAACTGTTTTTT
TRBJ1-3,few,TRBV19,.,CASSMGPNTIYF,TGTGCCAGTAGTATGGGGCCAAACACCATATATTTT
TRBJ2-1,few,TRBV11-3,.,CASSLLGRLSSYNEQFF,TGTGCCAGCAGCTTACTAGGTCGCTTAAGCTCCTACAATGAGCAGTTCTTC